This entry lists 18 T cell receptor beta chains sequenced from one sample in a study of Tregs in tolerant kidney transplant recipients. The method was immunoSEQ multiplex PCR; TCRdb's version includes in-frame clones alone and lacks a portion of them. Altogether approximately 17,000 clones are present, about 61% being singletons, with the ten largest covering approximately 3%. The antigens these receptors bind are not known. Sequenced: Tregs from blood cultured with allogeneic cells. All receptors derive from a human donor in good health.

This sequence joins TRBV5-4 and TRBJ2-7, with D perhaps TRBD1 or TRBD2 (5 bases each). The CDR3 sequence is 17 residues long. The V and J ends lost 3 bases and 3 bases respectively, with 22 bases between them. The germline V gene encodes CDR1 SGHNT and CDR2 YYREEE (reference sequence). The CDR3 spells CASSYGLEAQEYYEQYF. In nucleotides, the CDR3 is TGTGCCAGCAGCTACGGGCTGGAGGCACAGGAATACTACGAGCAGTACTTC.

The rearrangement uses TRBV5-1 and TRBJ2-2; TRBD2 matches at 8 bases. The length of the CDR3 is 15 residues. Trimming took 5 bases from V and 0 from J; bases not matched to a gene: 3. CDR1 and CDR2 (germline): SGHRS, YFSETQ. CDR3 region: CASSRLAPNTGELFF. The CDR3 DNA is TGCGCCAGCAGTCGACTAGCGCCGAACACCGGGGAGCTGTTTTTT.

The chain joins TRBV5-6 to TRBJ1-2; D gene ambiguous. Trimming cost V 0 bases and J 8 bases, with 14 bases left between them. Per germline, CDR1 SGHDT and CDR2 YYEEEE. The length of the CDR3 is 14 residues. The CDR3 DNA reads TGTGCCAGCAGCTTGGCCATACCCCAGAGGGGCTACACCTTC. This encodes CASSLAIPQRGYTF.

This clone was found once. This chain links TRBV10-3 with TRBJ2-3; no reliable D call. The CDR3 runs to 11 residues. The germline V gene has CDR1 ENHRY and CDR2 SYGVKD. V was cut by 3 bases and J by 5 bases, with 3 bases left in between. The CDR3 DNA reads TGTGCCATCAGTGAAGGAGATACGCAGTATTTT. Translated: CAISEGDTQYF.

This chain uses TRBV6-5 with TRBJ1-5, with D maybe TRBD1 (5 bases). The V gene lost 2 bases and the J gene lost 6 bases, with 14 bases spanning the gap. The CDR3 has 15 amino acids. Germline CDR1 is MNHEY and CDR2 is SVGAGI. CDR3 DNA sequence: TGTGCCAGCAGTTACGGCCGGCCAGGGAGTCAGCCCCAGCATTTT. Translated, it gives CASSYGRPGSQPQHF.

The gene calls are TRBV5-1 and TRBJ2-7; 7 bases line up with TRBD1. J was trimmed by 3 bases and V by 1 base; bases with no gene match: 7. Per germline, CDR1 SGHRS and CDR2 YFSETQ. The CDR3 totals 15 residues. The CDR3 is CASSLFGTEYYEQYF. In nucleotides, the CDR3 is TGCGCCAGCAGCTTGTTTGGGACAGAGTACTACGAGCAGTACTTC.

There are a few counts of this clone. The chain carries TRBV6-1 and TRBJ2-7; D unclear. CDR1 is MNHNS and CDR2 is SASEGT in the germline V gene. Trimming stripped 8 bases from V and 5 bases from J, with 10 bases between. The CDR3 loop spans 11 amino acids. CDR3 nucleotides: TGTGCCAGCGCCAGAGCCAACGAGCAGTACTTC. As protein: CASARANEQYF.

The genes are TRBV6-6 and TRBJ1-2; 7 bases are a match to TRBD1. CDR3 length: 15 residues. Germline CDR1 reads MNHNY; CDR2 reads SVGAGI (reference sequence). V was clipped by 1 base and J by 5 bases; unmatched bases: 7. In nucleotides, the CDR3 is TGTGCCAGCAGTTACTTGAAGGGGGCGCAGTATGGCTACACCTTC. Its protein product is CASSYLKGAQYGYTF.

The genes are TRBV2 and TRBJ1-3, with TRBD1 matching 7 bases. J lost 3 bases, V lost 6 bases, and 8 bases had no gene match. The CDR3 has 15 residues. Germline V lookup: CDR1 SNHLY, CDR2 FYNNEI. CDR3 loop: CASRYDGTVGNTIYF. For the CDR3, the DNA is TGTGCCAGCAGGTATGACGGGACAGTTGGAAACACCATATATTTT. Filled out from reference TRBV2 and TRBJ1-3, the complete variable domain reads EPEVTQTPSHQVTQMGQEVILRCVPISNHLYFYWYRQILGQKVEFLVSFYNNEISEKSEIFDDQFSVERPDGSNFTLKIRSTKLEDSAMYFCASRYDGTVGNTIYFGEGSWLTVV.

The rearrangement uses TRBV5-4 and TRBJ2-3, with D possibly TRBD2 on 5 matching bases. Germline V lookup: CDR1 SGHNT, CDR2 YYREEE (reference sequence). Trimming removed 1 base at V and 0 bases at J, with 9 bases between. This CDR3 region has 15 residues. The DNA of the CDR3 is TGTGCCAGCAGCTTGCGGGGAACTAGCACAGATACGCAGTATTTT. Translation: CASSLRGTSTDTQYF.

This rearrangement joins TRBV7-9 to TRBJ1-1; D gene uncertain. Germline V gene data show CDR1 as SEHNR and CDR2 as FQNEAQ (reference sequence). The CDR3 consists of 14 residues. V lost 1 base and J lost 2, with 8 bases in between. CDR3 nucleotide sequence: TGTGCCAGCAGCTTAGTCGACGGTAACACTGAAGCTTTCTTT. It is translated as CASSLVDGNTEAFF.

The count of this clone is one. The chain joins TRBV4-2 to TRBJ2-5, with D uncertain. The germline gives CDR1 LGHNA, CDR2 YNFKEQ. Between the trimmed V and J ends, which lost 5 bases and 1 base, there was a span of 11 bases. This CDR3 is built from 14 residues. The chain's CDR3 is CASSLVLRQETQYF. DNA for the CDR3: TGTGCCAGCAGCTTGGTACTGCGCCAAGAGACCCAGTACTTC.

This chain joins TRBV11-2 and TRBJ2-1; 12 bases are a match to TRBD2. The V gene end was trimmed by 3 bases and the J gene end by 2 bases; junction bases not matched to a gene: 8. The germline gives CDR1 SGHAT, CDR2 FQNNGV. The CDR3 contains 18 residues. The CDR3 sequence: CASSFASGRALTYNEQFF. As DNA, the CDR3 is TGTGCCAGCAGCTTCGCTAGCGGGAGGGCCTTAACCTACAATGAGCAGTTCTTC. The complete variable domain, with remaining parts taken from reference TRBV11-2 and TRBJ2-1, reads EAGVAQSPRYKIIEKRQSVAFWCNPISGHATLYWYQQILGQGPKLLIQFQNNGVVDDSQLPKDRFSAERLKGVDSTLKIQPAKLEDSAVYLCASSFASGRALTYNEQFFGPGTRLTVL.

V is TRBV7-2 and J is TRBJ2-7; 14 bases are shared with TRBD2. V was pared by 5 bases and J by 3 bases, with 12 bases of the junction left unmatched. The CDR3 is 18 amino acids. Germline V gives CDR1 SGHTA, CDR2 FQGNSA. The DNA for the CDR3 is TGTGCCAGCAGCCTGAAGACTAGCGGGGGGGTATTGTACTACGAGCAGTACTTC. This translates into CASSLKTSGGVLYYEQYF.

The rearrangement links TRBV11-3 to TRBJ1-2, with D possibly being TRBD1 (5 bases). The CDR3 covers 16 residues. Trimming pared 2 bases from V and 4 bases from J, leaving 17 bases between. CDR1 SGHNT and CDR2 YENEEA come from the germline V gene. CDR3 coding DNA: TGTGCCAGCAGCTTATCTTCACCGGGACTGGGCTATGGCTACACCTTC. Protein: CASSLSSPGLGYGYTF.

The sample holds a few counts of this clone. The rearrangement links TRBV29-1 to TRBJ1-1; D is unresolved. The CDR3 sequence is 10 residues long. CDR1 and CDR2 (germline): SQVTM, ANQGSEA. The germline V and J ends were trimmed by 7 bases and 1 base, with 4 bases remaining between them. This CDR3 reads CSAKNTEAFF. The CDR3, as DNA: TGCAGCGCCAAGAACACTGAAGCTTTCTTT.

The rearrangement joins TRBV7-2 to TRBJ1-4; maybe TRBD1 (5 bases). V dropped 1 base and J dropped 3 bases, with 15 bases sitting between them. Germline V lookup: CDR1 SGHTA, CDR2 FQGNSA. The CDR3 runs to 17 residues. The CDR3 sequence is CASSLVLQAGSNEKLFF. CDR3 coding DNA: TGTGCCAGCAGCTTAGTTTTACAGGCAGGGTCTAATGAAAAACTGTTTTTT.

This clone appeared a single time. V is TRBV5-1 and J is TRBJ1-3, with D uncertain. Trimming cost V 2 bases and J 2 bases, with 5 bases left between them. CDR1 SGHRS and CDR2 YFSETQ come from the germline V gene. The CDR3 has 13 amino acids. The CDR3 sequence is CASSFETGNTIYF. The CDR3 coding sequence is TGCGCCAGCAGCTTCGAGACTGGAAACACCATATATTTT.